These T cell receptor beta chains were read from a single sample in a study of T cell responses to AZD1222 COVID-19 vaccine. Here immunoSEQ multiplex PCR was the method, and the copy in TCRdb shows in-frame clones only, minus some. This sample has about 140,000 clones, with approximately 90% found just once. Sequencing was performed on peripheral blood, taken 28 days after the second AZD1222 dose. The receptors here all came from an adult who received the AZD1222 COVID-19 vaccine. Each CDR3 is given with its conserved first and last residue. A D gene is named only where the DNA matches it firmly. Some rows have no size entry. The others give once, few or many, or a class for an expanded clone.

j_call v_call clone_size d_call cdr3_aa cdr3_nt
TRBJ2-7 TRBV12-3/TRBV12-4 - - CASGPRGPEQYF TGTGCCAGCGGTCCCCGGGGTCCCGAGCAGTACTTC
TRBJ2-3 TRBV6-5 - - CASISGAGTDTQYF TGTGCCAGCATCTCAGGGGCAGGGACAGATACGCAGTATTTT
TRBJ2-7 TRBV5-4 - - CASSGGGTGRPYEQYF TGTGCCAGCAGCGGAGGTGGTACAGGGAGGCCCTACGAGCAGTACTTC
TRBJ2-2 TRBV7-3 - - CASSTYTGELFF TGTGCCAGCAGCACCTACACCGGGGAGCTGTTTTTT
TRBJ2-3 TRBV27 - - CASRTRPYPGDTQYF TGTGCCAGCAGAACTAGGCCTTACCCGGGAGATACGCAGTATTTT
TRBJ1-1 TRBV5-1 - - CASSFGEQGSEAFF TGCGCCAGCAGCTTTGGGGAACAGGGCTCTGAAGCTTTCTTT
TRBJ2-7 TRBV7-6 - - CASSLGQYTGIKYEQYF TGTGCCAGCAGCTTAGGCCAATATACAGGGATCAAGTACGAGCAGTACTTC
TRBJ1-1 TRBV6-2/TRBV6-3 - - CASSYTLGQNTEAFF TGTGCCAGCAGTTACACCCTGGGACAGAACACTGAAGCTTTCTTT
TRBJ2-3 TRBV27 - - CASSFGFGTDTQYF TGTGCCAGCAGTTTTGGGTTTGGCACAGATACGCAGTATTTT
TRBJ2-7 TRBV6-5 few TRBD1 CASTRQGGEQYF TGTGCCAGCACCCGACAGGGGGGCGAGCAGTACTTC
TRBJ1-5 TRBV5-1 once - CASSLESGSNQPQHF TGCGCCAGCAGCTTGGAGTCCGGAAGCAATCAGCCCCAGCATTTT
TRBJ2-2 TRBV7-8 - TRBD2 CASSLNSGANTGELFF TGTGCCAGCAGCTTAAATAGCGGGGCGAACACCGGGGAGCTGTTTTTT
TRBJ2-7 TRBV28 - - CASKGQLYEQYF TGTGCCAGCAAGGGGCAGCTATACGAGCAGTACTTC
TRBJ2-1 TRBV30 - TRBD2 CAWRLAVTSGGTRQNEQFF TGTGCCTGGAGACTAGCTGTAACTAGCGGGGGGACCCGTCAAAATGAGCAGTTCTTC
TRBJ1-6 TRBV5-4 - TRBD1 CASSTDRGSYNSPLHF TGTGCCAGCAGCACCGACAGGGGATCCTATAATTCACCCCTCCACTTT
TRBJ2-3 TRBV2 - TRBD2 CASSLAGTSGGGDTQYF TGTGCCAGCAGCCTCGCCGGGACTAGCGGGGGAGGTGATACGCAGTATTTT
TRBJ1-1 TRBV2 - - CASIPRNTEAFF TGTGCCAGCATTCCAAGGAACACTGAAGCTTTCTTT
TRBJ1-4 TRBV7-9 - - CASSLVDFEKLFF TGTGCCAGCAGCTTAGTTGACTTTGAAAAACTGTTTTTT
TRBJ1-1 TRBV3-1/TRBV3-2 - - CASSPRGRLNTEAFF TGTGCCAGCAGCCCCCGCGGGCGGTTGAACACTGAAGCTTTCTTT
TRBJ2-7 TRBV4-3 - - CASSQAEGDEQYF TGCGCCAGCAGCCAAGCGGAGGGGGACGAGCAGTACTTC
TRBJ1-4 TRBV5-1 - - CASTSSGGNEKLFF TGCGCCAGCACCTCATCGGGTGGGAATGAAAAACTGTTTTTT
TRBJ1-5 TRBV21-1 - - CASSSGTGGWSNQPQHF TGTGCCAGCAGCTCCGGGACAGGGGGCTGGAGCAATCAGCCCCAGCATTTT
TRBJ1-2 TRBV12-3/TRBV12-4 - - CASSFGLYGYTF TGTGCCAGCAGTTTCGGCCTCTATGGCTACACCTTC
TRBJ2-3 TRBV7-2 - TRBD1 CASTAGQGSDTQYF TGTGCCAGCACCGCGGGACAGGGGTCAGATACGCAGTATTTT
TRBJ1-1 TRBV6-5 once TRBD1 CASRPTGGHTEAFF TGTGCCAGCAGGCCGACAGGGGGCCACACTGAAGCTTTCTTT
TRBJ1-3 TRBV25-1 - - CASSAQSAGGTIYF TGTGCCAGCAGTGCGCAGTCAGCCGGAGGCACCATATATTTT
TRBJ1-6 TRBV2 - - CASTGQTTLHF TGTGCCAGCACTGGCCAGACCACCCTCCACTTT
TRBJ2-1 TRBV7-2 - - CASSLVAGSDNEQFF TGTGCCAGCAGCTTAGTTGCGGGGAGTGATAATGAGCAGTTCTTC
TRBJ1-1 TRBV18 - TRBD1 CASSRQTGSGTEAFF TGTGCCAGCTCAAGACAGACAGGGAGTGGCACTGAAGCTTTCTTT
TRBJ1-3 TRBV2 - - CASMEGSTIYF TGTGCCAGCATGGAGGGCAGCACCATATATTTT
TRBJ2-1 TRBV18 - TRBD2 CASSRGLAGWFF TGTGCCAGCTCACGGGGACTAGCGGGGTGGTTCTTC
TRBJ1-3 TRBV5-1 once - CASSTGSGDTIYF TGCGCCAGCAGCACAGGGTCAGGGGACACCATATATTTT
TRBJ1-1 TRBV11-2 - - CASSLDSTEAFF TGTGCCAGCAGCTTAGACAGCACTGAAGCTTTCTTT
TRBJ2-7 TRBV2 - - CASRVIRYEQYF TGTGCCAGCAGGGTAATCAGGTACGAGCAGTACTTC
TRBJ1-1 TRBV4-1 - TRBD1 CASSQDPGGDTEAFF TGCGCCAGCAGCCAAGATCCAGGGGGGGACACTGAAGCTTTCTTT
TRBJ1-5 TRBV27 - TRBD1 CASSLSGTALSQPQHF TGTGCCAGCAGTTTATCTGGGACAGCCCTGAGTCAGCCCCAGCATTTT
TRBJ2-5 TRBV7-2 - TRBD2 CASSFTSGGAGETQYF TGTGCCAGCAGCTTTACTAGCGGGGGGGCCGGAGAGACCCAGTACTTC
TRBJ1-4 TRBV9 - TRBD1 CASSAQGGHYEKLFF TGTGCCAGCAGCGCACAAGGGGGCCACTATGAAAAACTGTTTTTT
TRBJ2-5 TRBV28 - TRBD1 CASTRPGTGEETQYF TGTGCCAGCACCAGACCCGGGACAGGGGAAGAGACCCAGTACTTC
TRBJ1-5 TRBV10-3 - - CAISEGDGDQPQHF TGTGCCATCAGCGAGGGGGACGGTGATCAGCCCCAGCATTTT
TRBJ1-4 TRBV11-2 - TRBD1 CASSLGQGGEKLFF TGTGCCAGCAGCTTAGGACAGGGAGGCGAAAAACTGTTTTTT
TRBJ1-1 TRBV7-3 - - CASSLRQYTEAFF TGTGCCAGCAGCTTAAGACAGTACACTGAAGCTTTCTTT
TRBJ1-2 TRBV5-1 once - CASSPSPENYGYTF TGCGCCAGCAGCCCCTCCCCCGAAAACTATGGCTACACCTTC
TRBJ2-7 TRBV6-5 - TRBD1 CASSPRTGNEQYF TGTGCCAGCAGTCCCAGGACAGGGAACGAGCAGTACTTC
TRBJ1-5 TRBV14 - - CASSQDGIQPQHF TGTGCCAGCAGCCAAGACGGAATTCAGCCCCAGCATTTT